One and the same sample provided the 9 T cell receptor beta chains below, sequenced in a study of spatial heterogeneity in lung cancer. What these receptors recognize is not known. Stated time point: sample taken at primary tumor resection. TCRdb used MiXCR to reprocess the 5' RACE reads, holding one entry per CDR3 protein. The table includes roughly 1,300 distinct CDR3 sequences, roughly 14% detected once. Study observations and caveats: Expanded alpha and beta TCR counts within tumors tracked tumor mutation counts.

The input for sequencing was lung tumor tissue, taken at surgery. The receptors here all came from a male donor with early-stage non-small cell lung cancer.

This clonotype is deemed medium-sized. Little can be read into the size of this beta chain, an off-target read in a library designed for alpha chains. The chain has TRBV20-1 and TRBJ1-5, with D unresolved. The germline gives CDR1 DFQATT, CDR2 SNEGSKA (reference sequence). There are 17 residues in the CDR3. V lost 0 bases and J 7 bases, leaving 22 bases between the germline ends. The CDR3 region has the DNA TGCAGTGCTAGAGATCAATTAGCAGGATTGTCCCGCCAGCCCCAGCATTTT. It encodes CSARDQLAGLSRQPQHF.

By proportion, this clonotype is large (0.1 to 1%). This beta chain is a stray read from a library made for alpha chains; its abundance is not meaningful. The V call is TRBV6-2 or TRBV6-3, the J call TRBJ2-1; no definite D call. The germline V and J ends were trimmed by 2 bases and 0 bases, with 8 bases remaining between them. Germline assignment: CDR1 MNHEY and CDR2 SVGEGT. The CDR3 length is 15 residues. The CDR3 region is CASSYVHSSYNEQFF. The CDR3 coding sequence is TGTGCCAGCAGTTACGTCCATAGCTCCTACAATGAGCAGTTCTTC.

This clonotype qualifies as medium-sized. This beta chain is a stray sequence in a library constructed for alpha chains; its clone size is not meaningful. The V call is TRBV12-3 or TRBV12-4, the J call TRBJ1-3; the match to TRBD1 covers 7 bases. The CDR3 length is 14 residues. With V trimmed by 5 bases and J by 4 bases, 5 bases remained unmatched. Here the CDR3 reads CASSARDRGNTIYF. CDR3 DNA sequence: TGTGCCAGCAGTGCCAGGGACAGAGGAAACACCATATATTTT.

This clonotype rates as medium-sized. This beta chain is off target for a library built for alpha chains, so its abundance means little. The CDR3 DNA sequence: TGTGCCAGCAGTTGGACGGGACGGTGGGGCTCACCCCTCCACTTT. It yields the protein CASSWTGRWGSPLHF. The rearrangement uses TRBV12-3 or TRBV12-4 and TRBJ1-6, with D perhaps TRBD1 (5 bases). The CDR3 spans 15 residues. Trimming cost V 4 bases and J 10 bases, with 17 bases left between them.

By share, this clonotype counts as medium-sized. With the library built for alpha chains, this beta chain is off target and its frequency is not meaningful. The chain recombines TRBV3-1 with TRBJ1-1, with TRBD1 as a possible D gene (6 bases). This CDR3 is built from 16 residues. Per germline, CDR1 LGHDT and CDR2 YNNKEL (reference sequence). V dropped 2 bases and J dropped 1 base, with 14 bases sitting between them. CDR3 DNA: TGTGCCAGCAGCCAAAGGGACAAGTCGCCGAACACTGAAGCTTTCTTT. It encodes CASSQRDKSPNTEAFF.

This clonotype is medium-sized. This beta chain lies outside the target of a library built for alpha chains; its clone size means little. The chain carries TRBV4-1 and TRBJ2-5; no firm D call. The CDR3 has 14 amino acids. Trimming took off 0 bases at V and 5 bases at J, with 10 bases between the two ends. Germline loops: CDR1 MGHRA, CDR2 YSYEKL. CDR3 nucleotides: TGCGCCAGCAGCCAAGACAGTACCAAGGAGACCCAGTACTTC. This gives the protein CASSQDSTKETQYF.

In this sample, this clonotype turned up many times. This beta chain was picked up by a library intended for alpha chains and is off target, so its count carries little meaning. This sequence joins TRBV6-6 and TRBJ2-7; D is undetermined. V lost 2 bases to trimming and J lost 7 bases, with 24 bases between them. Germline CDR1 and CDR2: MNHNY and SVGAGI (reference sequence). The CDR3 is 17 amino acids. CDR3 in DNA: TGTGCCAGCAGTTACCATTCCGAGATAGGACGCGCTATGGAGCAGTACGTC. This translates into CASSYHSEIGRAMEQYV.

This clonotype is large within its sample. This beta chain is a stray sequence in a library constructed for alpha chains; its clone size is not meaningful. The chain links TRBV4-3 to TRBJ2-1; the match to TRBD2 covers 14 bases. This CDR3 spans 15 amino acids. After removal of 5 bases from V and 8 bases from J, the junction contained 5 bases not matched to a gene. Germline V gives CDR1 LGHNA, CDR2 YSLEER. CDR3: CASSSGTSGGYEQFF. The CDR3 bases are TGCGCCAGCAGCTCCGGGACTAGCGGGGGCTATGAGCAGTTCTTC.

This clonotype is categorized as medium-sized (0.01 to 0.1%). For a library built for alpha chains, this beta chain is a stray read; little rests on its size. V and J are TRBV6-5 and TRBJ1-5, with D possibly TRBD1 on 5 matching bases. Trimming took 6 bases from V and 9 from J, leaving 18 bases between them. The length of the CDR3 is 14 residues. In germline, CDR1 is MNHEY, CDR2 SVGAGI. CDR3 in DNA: TGTGCCAGCAGGGAGTTGGGCAGGGATCGGCCCCAGCATTTT. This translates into CASRELGRDRPQHF.